The clone carrying this T cell receptor (beta chain) was found once. The antigen is undetermined. A J-beta primer mix and a sample-barcoded 5' primer were used in a second PCR of about 7 to 12 cycles. Each sample yielded at least 3 million CDR3-containing paired-end reads. Via MiXCR, TCRdb re-called the 5' RACE reads, giving one row per CDR3 protein. The sample consists of some 1.4 million distinct CDR3 sequences, approximately 38% of them appearing once. Donors were systemically healthy Caucasian individuals from Russia aged about 6 to 95 years. The total RNA that was extracted per sample amounted to at least 5 micrograms. This CDR3 has 13 residues. CDR1 and CDR2 from the germline V gene are MNHEY and SMNVEV (reference sequence). V lost 5 bases, J lost 7 bases, and 15 bases lay in between. The data were obtained in a study of blood T cells in healthy people across ages. Regarding the study as a whole: Higher diversity and more naive CD4+ cells were features of long-lived donors, compared to aged donors.

The sequencing input was blood. The V gene is TRBV27, the J gene TRBJ2-7, with D possibly being TRBD2 (6 bases). This TCR was recovered from a woman under 30 in good health. The CDR3 DNA is TGTGCCAGCAGTAAAACGGAGGGCAATGAGCAGTACTTC. This codes for CASSKTEGNEQYF.